This is a list of T cell receptor beta chains from one sample in a study of blood T cell repertoires in COVID-19. The method was immunoSEQ multiplex PCR; TCRdb's version includes in-frame clones alone and lacks a portion of them. The sample contains approximately 75,000 clones, around 89% of which appear only once. The specimen sequenced was peripheral blood. The origin of the receptors is a man between 60 and 75 years old with acute or convalescent COVID-19. Both conserved end residues are trimmed from each CDR3.

v_call cdr3_aa
TRBV10-2 ASSESRGRAF
TRBV9 ASSETLAGVGNEQF
TRBV9 ASSVGWGTGNTGELF
TRBV7-6 ASSLRQGSTDTQY
TRBV4-1 ASSQDQTSGGYNEQF
TRBV5-1 ASSLVLAGYYNEQF
TRBV3-1/TRBV3-2 ASSQGVVGGAQETQY
TRBV5-1 ASSLGLTGEYEKLF
TRBV11-2 ASSNVLARRRTQY
TRBV9 ASSVQGAGNTIY
TRBV27 ASSLVRTGGSQETQY
TRBV2 ASGGGFDTEAF
TRBV9 ASSVLASGEQY
TRBV5-1 ASSLTGSGYT
TRBV7-9 ASSLTKGADEQF
TRBV5-4 ASSLGSAGGPAETQY
TRBV19 ASSTDRVDEKLF
TRBV28 ASSRGGKDTEAF
TRBV11-1 ASGLGTDNSPLH
TRBV19 ASSPTGTPETQY
TRBV29-1 SVEAEGLNYGYT
TRBV24-1 ATSDPSGGLDGELF
TRBV12-3/TRBV12-4 ASSLTGGGGYT
TRBV24-1 ATSDYRGALNTGELF
TRBV27 ASSGTSGPYNEQF
TRBV19 ASSTKRLAGTSTDTQY
TRBV5-1 ATSFLGQGFGDEQY
TRBV15 ATSGGPYSYNEQF
TRBV19 ASSHPTGALNTEAF
TRBV6-5 ASSPIHRGENGYT
TRBV10-3 AISESRDRDTGELF
TRBV12-3/TRBV12-4 ASRTYTEAF
TRBV7-6 ASSSIRDRAYEQY
TRBV28 ASSTREPYGYT
TRBV5-1 ASSLGPWRGGRQETQY
TRBV19 ASSLGQGWGYT
TRBV5-1 ASSLDRGPDEQY
TRBV5-6 ASSLGGGNSGNTIY
TRBV6-1 ASSVVGPGGSYEQY
TRBV10-2 ASRWTGGTGELF
TRBV7-9 ASSSGLAGAQQF
TRBV10-2 ASSVTDYGYT
TRBV24-1 ATRDEQY
TRBV7-2 ASSYRVGTEAF
TRBV28 ASSSSGTGIYEQY
TRBV30 AWSPWTSGASTGELF
TRBV27 ASSHYGLAANTGELF
TRBV6-5 ATLPGLATGELF
TRBV5-1 ASSPPHDSQTEAF
TRBV29-1 SVSTGGTGNQPQH
TRBV27 ASSPRRQGRYQPQH
TRBV4-1 ASSQEDGGARETQY
TRBV5-6 ASRLGLDNTGELF
TRBV30 AWSVQREGSGELF
TRBV5-5 ASSAAGDHWNQPQH
TRBV5-1 ASTRTGGGSYNEQF
TRBV5-8 ASSLSGLAGMETQY
TRBV29-1 SVTNRGDYGYT
TRBV11-2 ASSPDGTAQETQY